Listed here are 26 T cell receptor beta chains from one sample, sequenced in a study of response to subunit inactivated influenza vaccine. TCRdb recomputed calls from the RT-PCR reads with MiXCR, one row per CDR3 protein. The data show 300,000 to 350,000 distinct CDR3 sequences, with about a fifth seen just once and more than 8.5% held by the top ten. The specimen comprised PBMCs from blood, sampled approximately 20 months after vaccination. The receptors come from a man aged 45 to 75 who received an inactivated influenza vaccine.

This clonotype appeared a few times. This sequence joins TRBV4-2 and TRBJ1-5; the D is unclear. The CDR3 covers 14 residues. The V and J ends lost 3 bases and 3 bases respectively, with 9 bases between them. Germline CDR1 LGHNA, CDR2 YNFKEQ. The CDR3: CASSHVAYNQPQHF. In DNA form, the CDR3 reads TGTGCCAGCAGCCATGTAGCTTACAATCAGCCCCAGCATTTT.

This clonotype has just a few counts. CDR3 sequence reads: CASSPTGPNYGYTF. CDR3 nucleotide sequence: TGTGCCAGCAGCCCGACAGGACCTAACTATGGCTACACCTTC. V usage is TRBV6-1 and J usage is TRBJ1-2, with a possible D match to TRBD1 (6 bases). Germline V CDR1 and CDR2: MNHNS, SASEGT. Trimming removed 6 bases from V and 0 bases from J, with 11 bases in between. The CDR3 consists of 14 residues.

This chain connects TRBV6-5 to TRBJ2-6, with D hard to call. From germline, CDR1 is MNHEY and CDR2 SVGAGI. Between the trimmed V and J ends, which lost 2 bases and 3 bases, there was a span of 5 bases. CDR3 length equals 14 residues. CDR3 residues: CASSYLIGANVLTF. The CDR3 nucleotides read TGTGCCAGCAGTTACCTGATTGGGGCCAACGTCCTGACTTTC.

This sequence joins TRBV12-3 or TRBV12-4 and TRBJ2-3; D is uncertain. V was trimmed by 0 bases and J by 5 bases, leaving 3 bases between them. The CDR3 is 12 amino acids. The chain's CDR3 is CASSLAIDTQYF. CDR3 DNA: TGTGCCAGCAGTTTAGCAATAGATACGCAGTATTTT.

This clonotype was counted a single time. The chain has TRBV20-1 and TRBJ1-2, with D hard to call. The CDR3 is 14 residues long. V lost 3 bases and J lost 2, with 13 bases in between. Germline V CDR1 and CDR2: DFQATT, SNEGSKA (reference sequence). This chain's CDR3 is CSARWQSPNYGYTF. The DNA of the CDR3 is TGCAGTGCTAGGTGGCAGTCACCGAACTATGGCTACACCTTC.

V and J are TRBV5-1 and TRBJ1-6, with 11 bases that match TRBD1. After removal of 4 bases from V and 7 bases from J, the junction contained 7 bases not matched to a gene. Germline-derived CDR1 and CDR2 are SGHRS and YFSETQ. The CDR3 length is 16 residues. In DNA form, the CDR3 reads TGCGCCAGCAGCCGTGCCGGGACAGGGGGAAATTCACCCCTCCACTTT. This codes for CASSRAGTGGNSPLHF.

This CDR3 is CASSQDRSGGMGEQFF. CDR3 in DNA: TGCGCCAGCAGCCAAGATAGGAGCGGGGGGATGGGTGAGCAGTTCTTC. The J gene is TRBJ2-1, the V gene TRBV4-3; 9 nucleotides align to TRBD2. This CDR3 has 16 amino acids. V lost 0 bases and J lost 9; bases outside the gene matches: 9. Per the germline V gene, CDR1 is LGHNA and CDR2 is YSLEER.

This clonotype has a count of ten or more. CDR3 residues: CASSLSWGNTIYF. In nucleotides, the CDR3 is TGCGCCAGCAGCTTAAGTTGGGGAAACACCATATATTTT. This chain links TRBV5-1 with TRBJ1-3; D remains ambiguous. Germline-derived CDR1 and CDR2 are SGHRS and YFSETQ. The CDR3 spans 13 residues. V shed 2 bases and J shed 4 bases, with 7 bases lying between them.

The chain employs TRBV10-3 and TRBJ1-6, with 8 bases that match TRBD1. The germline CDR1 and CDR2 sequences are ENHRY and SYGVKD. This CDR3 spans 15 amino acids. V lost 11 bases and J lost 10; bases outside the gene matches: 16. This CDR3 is CASRDGQGRGSPLHF. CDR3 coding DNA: TGTGCCTCTAGAGACGGACAGGGCAGAGGATCACCCCTCCACTTT.

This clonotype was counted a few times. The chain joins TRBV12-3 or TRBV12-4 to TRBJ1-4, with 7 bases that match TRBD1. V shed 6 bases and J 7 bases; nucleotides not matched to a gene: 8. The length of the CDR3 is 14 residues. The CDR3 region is CASSTDRVREKLFF. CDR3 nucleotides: TGTGCCAGCAGCACTGACAGGGTACGTGAAAAACTGTTTTTT.

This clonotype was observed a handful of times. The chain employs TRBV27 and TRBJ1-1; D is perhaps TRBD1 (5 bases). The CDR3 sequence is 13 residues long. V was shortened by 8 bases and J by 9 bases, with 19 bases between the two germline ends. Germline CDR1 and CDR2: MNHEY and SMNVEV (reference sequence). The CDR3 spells CASQKGLGAKAFF. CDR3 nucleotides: TGTGCCAGCCAAAAGGGCCTAGGGGCGAAAGCTTTCTTT.

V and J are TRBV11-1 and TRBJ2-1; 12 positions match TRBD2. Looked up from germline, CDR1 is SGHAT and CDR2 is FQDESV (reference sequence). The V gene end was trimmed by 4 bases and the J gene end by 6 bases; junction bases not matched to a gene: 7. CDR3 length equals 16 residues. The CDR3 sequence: CASSSGLAGLVNEQFF. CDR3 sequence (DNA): TGTGCCAGCAGCTCGGGACTAGCGGGCCTCGTCAATGAGCAGTTCTTC. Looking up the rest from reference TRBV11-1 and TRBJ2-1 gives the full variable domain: EAEVAQSPRYKITEKSQAVAFWCDPISGHATLYWYRQILGQGPELLVQFQDESVVDDSQLPKDRFSAERLKGVDSTLKIQPAELGDSAMYLCASSSGLAGLVNEQFFGPGTRLTVL.

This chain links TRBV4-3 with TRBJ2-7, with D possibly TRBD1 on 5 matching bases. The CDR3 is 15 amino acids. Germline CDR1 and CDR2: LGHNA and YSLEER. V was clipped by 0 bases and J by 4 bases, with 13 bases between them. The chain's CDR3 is CASSQDEGVWYEQYF. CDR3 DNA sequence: TGCGCCAGCAGCCAAGATGAAGGGGTGTGGTACGAGCAGTACTTC.

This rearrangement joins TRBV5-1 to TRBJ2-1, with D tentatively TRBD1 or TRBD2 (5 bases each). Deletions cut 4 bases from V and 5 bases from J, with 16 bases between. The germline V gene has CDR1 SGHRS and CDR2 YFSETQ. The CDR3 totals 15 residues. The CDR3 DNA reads TGCGCCAGCAGCGCCGGGACGGCGTTTAACAATGAGCAGTTCTTC. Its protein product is CASSAGTAFNNEQFF.

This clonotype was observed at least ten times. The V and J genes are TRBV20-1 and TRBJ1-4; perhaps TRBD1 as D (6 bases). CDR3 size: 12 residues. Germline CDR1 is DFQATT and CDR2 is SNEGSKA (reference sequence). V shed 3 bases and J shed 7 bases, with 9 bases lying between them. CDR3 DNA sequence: TGCAGTGCTAGGGGAGGGGGTGAAAAACTGTTTTTT. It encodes CSARGGGEKLFF.

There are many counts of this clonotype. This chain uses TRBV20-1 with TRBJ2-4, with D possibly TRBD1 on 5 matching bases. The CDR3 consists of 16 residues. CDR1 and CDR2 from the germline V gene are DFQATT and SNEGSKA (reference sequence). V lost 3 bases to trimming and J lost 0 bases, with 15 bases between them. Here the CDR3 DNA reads TGCAGTGCTAGTGAGGACACTGTACTAGCCAAAAACATTCAGTACTTC. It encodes CSASEDTVLAKNIQYF.

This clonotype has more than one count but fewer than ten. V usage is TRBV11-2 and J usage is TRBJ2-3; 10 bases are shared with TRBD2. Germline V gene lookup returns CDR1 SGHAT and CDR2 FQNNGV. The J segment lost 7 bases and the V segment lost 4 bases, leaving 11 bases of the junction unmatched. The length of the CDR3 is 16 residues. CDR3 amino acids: CASSSSGGAALYTQYF. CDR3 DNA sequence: TGTGCCAGCAGCTCGAGCGGGGGGGCCGCTTTGTATACGCAGTATTTT.

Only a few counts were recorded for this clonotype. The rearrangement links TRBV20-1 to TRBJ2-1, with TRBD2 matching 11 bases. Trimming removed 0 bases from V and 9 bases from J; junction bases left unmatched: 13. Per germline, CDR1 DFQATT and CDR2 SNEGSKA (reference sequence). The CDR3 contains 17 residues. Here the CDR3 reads CSARDWGTSGPTGEQFF. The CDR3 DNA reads TGCAGTGCTAGAGATTGGGGGACTAGCGGACCGACGGGTGAGCAGTTCTTC.

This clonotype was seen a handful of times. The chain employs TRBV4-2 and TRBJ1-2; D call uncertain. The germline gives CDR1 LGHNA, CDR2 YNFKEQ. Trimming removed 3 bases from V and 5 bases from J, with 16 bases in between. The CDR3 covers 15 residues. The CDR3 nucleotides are TGTGCCAGCAGCCATGACCAGACGGCGGATTATGGCTACACCTTC. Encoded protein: CASSHDQTADYGYTF.

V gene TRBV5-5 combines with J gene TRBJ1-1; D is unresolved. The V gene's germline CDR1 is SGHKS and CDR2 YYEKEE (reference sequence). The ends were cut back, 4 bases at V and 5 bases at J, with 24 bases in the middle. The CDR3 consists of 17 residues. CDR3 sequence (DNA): TGTGCCAGCAGCCCAGTGGCCTCCGCGAAAGGAGGGACTGAAGCTTTCTTT. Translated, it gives CASSPVASAKGGTEAFF. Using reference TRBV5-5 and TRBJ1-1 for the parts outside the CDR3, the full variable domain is DAGVTQSPTHLIKTRGQQVTLRCSPISGHKSVSWYQQVLGQGPQFIFQYYEKEERGRGNFPDRFSARQFPNYSSELNVNALLLGDSALYLCASSPVASAKGGTEAFFGQGTRLTVV.

The chain's CDR3 is CASSRWTEAFF. The CDR3 coding sequence is TGTGCCAGCAGCCGGTGGACTGAAGCTTTCTTT. The chain couples TRBV5-6 to TRBJ1-1; no clear D. V shed 4 bases and J shed 5 bases, with 6 bases lying between them. There are 11 residues in the CDR3. Per germline, CDR1 SGHDT and CDR2 YYEEEE.

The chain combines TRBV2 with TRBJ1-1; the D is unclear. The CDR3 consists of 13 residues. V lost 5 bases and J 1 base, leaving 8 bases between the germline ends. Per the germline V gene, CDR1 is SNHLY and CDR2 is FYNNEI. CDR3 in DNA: TGTGCCAGCAGTAGTCAGTGGAACACTGAAGCTTTCTTT. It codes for CASSSQWNTEAFF.

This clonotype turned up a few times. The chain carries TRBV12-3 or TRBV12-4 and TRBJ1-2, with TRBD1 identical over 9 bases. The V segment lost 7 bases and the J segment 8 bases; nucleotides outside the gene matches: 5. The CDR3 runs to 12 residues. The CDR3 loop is CASTETGGGYTF. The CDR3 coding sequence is TGTGCCAGCACCGAGACAGGGGGAGGCTACACCTTC.

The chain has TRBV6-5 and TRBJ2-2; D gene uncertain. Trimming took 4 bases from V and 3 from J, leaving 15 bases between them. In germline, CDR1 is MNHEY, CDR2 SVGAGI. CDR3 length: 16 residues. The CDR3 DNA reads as TGTGCCAGCAGTTCATCTCATGGACCCTACACCGGGGAGCTGTTTTTT. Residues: CASSSSHGPYTGELFF.

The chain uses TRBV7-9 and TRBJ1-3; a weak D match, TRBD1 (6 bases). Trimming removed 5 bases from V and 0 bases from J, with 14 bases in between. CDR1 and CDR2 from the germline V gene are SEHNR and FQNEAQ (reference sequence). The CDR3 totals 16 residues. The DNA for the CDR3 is TGTGCCAGCAGCGAGAGCGGGGGGCACTCTGGAAACACCATATATTTT. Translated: CASSESGGHSGNTIYF. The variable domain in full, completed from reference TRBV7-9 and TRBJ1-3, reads DTGVSQNPRHKITKRGQNVTFRCDPISEHNRLYWYRQTLGQGPEFLTYFQNEAQLEKSRLLSDRFSAERPKGSFSTLEIQRTEQGDSAMYLCASSESGGHSGNTIYFGEGSWLTVV.

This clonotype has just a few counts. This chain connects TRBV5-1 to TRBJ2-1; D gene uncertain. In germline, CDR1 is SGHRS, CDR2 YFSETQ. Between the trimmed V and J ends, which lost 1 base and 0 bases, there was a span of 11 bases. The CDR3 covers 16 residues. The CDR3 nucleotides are TGCGCCAGCAGCTTGTCTGGGTCGAGCTCCTACAATGAGCAGTTCTTC. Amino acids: CASSLSGSSSYNEQFF.